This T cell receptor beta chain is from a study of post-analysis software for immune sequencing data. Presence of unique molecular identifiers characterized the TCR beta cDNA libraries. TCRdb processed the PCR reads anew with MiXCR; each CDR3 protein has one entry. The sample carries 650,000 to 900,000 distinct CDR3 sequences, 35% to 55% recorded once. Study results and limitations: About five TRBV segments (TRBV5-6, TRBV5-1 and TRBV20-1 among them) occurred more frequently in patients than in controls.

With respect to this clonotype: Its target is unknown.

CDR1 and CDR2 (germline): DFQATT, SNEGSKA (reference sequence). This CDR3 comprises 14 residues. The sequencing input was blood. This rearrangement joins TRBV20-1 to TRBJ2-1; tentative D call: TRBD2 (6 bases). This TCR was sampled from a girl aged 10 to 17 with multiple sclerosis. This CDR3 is CSAQGLASDNEQFF. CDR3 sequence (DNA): TGCAGCGCCCAAGGGCTAGCGTCAGACAATGAGCAGTTCTTC.